One and the same sample provided the 23 T cell receptor beta chains below, sequenced in a study of shared clonotypes between healthy human individuals. Libraries were prepared by immunoSEQ multiplex PCR; TCRdb keeps only in-frame clonotypes and omits some of them. The sample consists of hundreds of thousands of clones, roughly 96% of them appearing once. Input material: memory CD8+ T cells sorted from blood. The sample's subset: CD45RO+ cells pooled with CCR7-negative TemRA cells. These receptor sequences come from a man younger than 45 in good health.

V is TRBV2 and J is TRBJ1-3; D is undetermined. There are 14 residues in the CDR3. CDR1 is SNHLY and CDR2 is FYNNEI in the germline V gene. Trimming shortened V by 6 bases and J by 0 bases, and 9 bases separated the two germline ends. CDR3 region: CASSASNSGNTIYF. The CDR3 DNA is TGTGCCAGCAGCGCTTCAAACTCTGGAAACACCATATATTTT.

The chain carries TRBV7-9 and TRBJ1-1; no firm D call. Germline assignment: CDR1 SEHNR and CDR2 FQNEAQ (reference sequence). The CDR3 covers 12 residues. The V end was cut by 6 bases, the J end by 4 bases, with 9 bases between. The CDR3 protein is CASRPTSTEAFF. The CDR3 DNA sequence: TGTGCCAGCAGACCTACAAGCACTGAAGCTTTCTTT.

V and J are TRBV5-4 and TRBJ2-7; TRBD1 or TRBD2 may be the D gene (5 bases each). The CDR3 spans 15 residues. CDR1 and CDR2 from the germline V gene are SGHNT and YYREEE (reference sequence). Between the trimmed V and J ends, which lost 5 bases and 3 bases, there was a span of 18 bases. The CDR3 protein is CASSKGTQGVYEQYF. DNA of the CDR3: TGTGCCAGCAGTAAGGGGACCCAGGGCGTCTACGAGCAGTACTTC.

The genes are TRBV6-5 and TRBJ1-2; D remains ambiguous. V lost 2 bases and J lost 4, with 8 bases in between. This CDR3 comprises 13 residues. CDR1 and CDR2 from the germline V gene are MNHEY and SVGAGI. This CDR3 is CASSYRERYGYTF. The DNA of the CDR3 is TGTGCCAGCAGTTACAGGGAACGCTATGGCTACACCTTC.

The chain joins TRBV5-1 to TRBJ2-1; 7 bases fit TRBD2. Losses at the gene ends were 0 bases for V and 3 bases for J; bases not matched to a gene: 3. Germline CDR1 is SGHRS and CDR2 is YFSETQ. The CDR3 runs 15 residues. The CDR3 here is CASSLGQRDYNEQFF. CDR3 DNA: TGCGCCAGCAGCTTGGGCCAGCGGGACTACAATGAGCAGTTCTTC. The whole variable domain, remainder taken from reference TRBV5-1 and TRBJ2-1, is KAGVTQTPRYLIKTRGQQVTLSCSPISGHRSVSWYQQTPGQGLQFLFEYFSETQRNKGNFPGRFSGRQFSNSRSEMNVSTLELGDSALYLCASSLGQRDYNEQFFGPGTRLTVL.

The gene calls are TRBV7-2 and TRBJ2-1; TRBD2 might be the D (6 bases). Germline V lookup: CDR1 SGHTA, CDR2 FQGNSA. With 4 bases removed from V and 0 bases from J, the gap between germline ends came to 10 bases. The CDR3 consists of 15 residues. CDR3 DNA sequence: TGTGCCAGCAGCTCGATAGCGGACTCCTACAATGAGCAGTTCTTC. It codes for CASSSIADSYNEQFF. Using reference TRBV7-2 and TRBJ2-1 for the parts outside the CDR3, the full variable domain is GAGVSQSPSNKVTEKGKDVELRCDPISGHTALYWYRQSLGQGLEFLIYFQGNSAPDKSGLPSDRFSAERTGGSVSTLTIQRTQQEDSAVYLCASSSIADSYNEQFFGPGTRLTVL.

J is TRBJ2-7 and V is TRBV7-9; D unresolved. The CDR3 length is 14 residues. Deletions cut 2 bases from V and 4 bases from J, with 12 bases between. Germline values: CDR1 SEHNR, CDR2 FQNEAQ (reference sequence). CDR3 residues: CASSLTAGHYEQYF. The CDR3 DNA reads TGTGCCAGCAGCTTAACTGCTGGTCATTACGAGCAGTACTTC. The full variable domain, with the rest looked up from reference TRBV7-9 and TRBJ2-7, is DTGVSQNPRHKITKRGQNVTFRCDPISEHNRLYWYRQTLGQGPEFLTYFQNEAQLEKSRLLSDRFSAERPKGSFSTLEIQRTEQGDSAMYLCASSLTAGHYEQYFGPGTRLTVT.

This chain uses TRBV5-6 with TRBJ2-3; 7 bases align to TRBD2. Germline CDR1 is SGHDT and CDR2 is YYEEEE. V lost 4 bases, J lost 2 bases, and 10 bases stayed unmatched. The CDR3 covers 16 residues. CDR3: CASSIQTSVDTDTQYF. The DNA for the CDR3 is TGTGCCAGCAGCATCCAAACTAGCGTGGACACAGATACGCAGTATTTT.

J is TRBJ2-7 and V is TRBV28; D perhaps matches TRBD2 (6 bases). Germline V CDR1 and CDR2: MDHEN, SYDVKM. This CDR3 spans 10 amino acids. The V and J ends lost 8 bases and 4 bases respectively, with 6 bases between them. The CDR3 sequence: CASGRYEQYF. CDR3 DNA: TGTGCCAGCGGGAGGTACGAGCAGTACTTC.

The genes are TRBV10-2 and TRBJ2-7; TRBD2 is a possible D gene (6 bases). The CDR3 length is 13 residues. CDR1 WSHSY and CDR2 SAAADI come from the germline V gene. V was pared by 7 bases and J by 0 bases, with 10 bases between. Written as DNA, the CDR3 is TGCGCCAGCATGTTTAGCGGCTCCTACGAGCAGTACTTC. This sequence encodes CASMFSGSYEQYF.

The V gene is TRBV10-2, the J gene TRBJ2-4; 10 bases match TRBD2. Trimming took 0 bases from V and 7 from J; bases not matched to a gene: 9. CDR3 size: 17 residues. CDR1 is WSHSY, CDR2 SAAADI, per germline. The CDR3 sequence is CASSESPSGRGWNIQYF. In DNA form, the CDR3 reads TGCGCCAGCAGTGAGTCACCTAGCGGGAGAGGATGGAACATTCAGTACTTC.

This chain links TRBV7-9 with TRBJ1-1, with 10 positions matching TRBD1. This CDR3 contains 13 residues. Germline V gene lookup returns CDR1 SEHNR and CDR2 FQNEAQ (reference sequence). V gave up 2 bases and J gave up 7 bases; unmatched junction bases: 1. The CDR3 is CASSLRDRGEAFF. CDR3 nucleotide sequence: TGTGCCAGCAGCTTAAGGGACAGGGGTGAAGCTTTCTTT.

This chain joins TRBV7-9 and TRBJ2-1; 7 bases align to TRBD2. J lost 4 bases, V lost 5 bases, and 14 bases had no gene match. The CDR3 spans 17 residues. CDR1 and CDR2 (germline): SEHNR, FQNEAQ (reference sequence). For the CDR3, the DNA is TGTGCCAGCAGCCCTATATTAGCGGGTTCGGGGTACAATGAGCAGTTCTTC. The encoded protein is CASSPILAGSGYNEQFF.

The rearrangement joins TRBV5-1 to TRBJ2-5; TRBD1 might be the D (5 bases). The CDR3 runs 13 residues. CDR1 is SGHRS and CDR2 is YFSETQ in the germline V gene. V lost 0 bases and J lost 7, with 10 bases in between. The chain's CDR3 is CASSLGQWRTQYF. As DNA, the CDR3 is TGCGCCAGCAGCTTGGGACAGTGGAGGACCCAGTACTTC. Supplemented by reference TRBV5-1 and TRBJ2-5, the full variable domain reads KAGVTQTPRYLIKTRGQQVTLSCSPISGHRSVSWYQQTPGQGLQFLFEYFSETQRNKGNFPGRFSGRQFSNSRSEMNVSTLELGDSALYLCASSLGQWRTQYFGPGTRLLVL.

The chain is built from TRBV20-1 and TRBJ2-7, with D unresolved. The V gene's germline CDR1 is DFQATT and CDR2 SNEGSKA (reference sequence). The length of the CDR3 is 11 residues. The V and J ends lost 2 bases and 2 bases respectively, with 4 bases between them. This CDR3 is CSARSAYEQYF. CDR3 DNA sequence: TGCAGTGCTAGAAGCGCCTACGAGCAGTACTTC.

J is TRBJ2-1 and V is TRBV10-2; 11 nucleotides line up with TRBD1. CDR3 length equals 17 residues. Germline V gene lookup returns CDR1 WSHSY and CDR2 SAAADI. V was pared by 6 bases and J by 9 bases, with 16 bases of the junction left unmatched. The CDR3 DNA is TGCGCCAGCAGAAGGACAGGGGGCAGGAGGGAGGGCTCTGAGCAGTTCTTC. Translated: CASRRTGGRREGSEQFF.

Written as DNA, the CDR3 is TGTGCCAGCAGCTCGGGGACTAGCTGGTACGAGCAGTACTTC. It encodes CASSSGTSWYEQYF. The V and J genes are TRBV7-6 and TRBJ2-7; 9 bases agree with TRBD2. The CDR3 covers 14 residues. Losses at the gene ends were 4 bases for V and 4 bases for J; bases not matched to a gene: 5. Germline loops: CDR1 SGHVS, CDR2 FNYEAQ.

The chain links TRBV21-1 to TRBJ2-3; the table's D call, TRBD1, has no DNA check behind it. TRBV21-1 is designated a pseudogene. CDR3 length: 16 residues. The CDR3 DNA sequence: TGTGCCAGCAGCAAAAGGAGGGGGCGGGACACAGATACGCAGTATTTT. Residues: CASSKRRGRDTDTQYF.

The J gene is TRBJ1-4, the V gene TRBV5-1; no clear D. The CDR3 loop spans 15 amino acids. Trimming took off 4 bases at V and 5 bases at J, with 15 bases between the two ends. The V gene's germline CDR1 is SGHRS and CDR2 YFSETQ. Here the CDR3 DNA reads TGCGCCAGCAGCCCATCGGAGGCGCCGAATGAAAAACTGTTTTTT. Protein product: CASSPSEAPNEKLFF.

The genes are TRBV7-9 and TRBJ2-1; D may be TRBD2 (5 bases). Germline V CDR1 and CDR2: SEHNR, FQNEAQ (reference sequence). CDR3 length equals 15 residues. V lost 4 bases and J lost 5, with 15 bases in between. This CDR3 is CASSYGRRPDNEQFF. In nucleotides, the CDR3 is TGTGCCAGCAGCTACGGACGGAGGCCAGACAATGAGCAGTTCTTC.

This sequence joins TRBV7-3 and TRBJ2-1; TRBD2 agrees at 11 bases. The CDR3 is 15 residues long. V lost 2 bases, J lost 4 bases, and 1 base stayed unmatched. Germline V lookup: CDR1 SGHTA, CDR2 FQGTGA. The CDR3 DNA follows: TGTGCCAGCAGCTTAGGACTAGCGGGTTACAATGAGCAGTTCTTC. This sequence encodes CASSLGLAGYNEQFF.

V and J are TRBV6-1 and TRBJ2-7; the match to TRBD2 covers 10 bases. From germline, CDR1 is MNHNS and CDR2 SASEGT. This CDR3 region has 15 residues. Trimming took 5 bases from V and 3 from J; bases not matched to a gene: 7. CDR3 DNA sequence: TGTGCCAGCAGTAGTCCTAGCGGGAGTTTCTACGAGCAGTACTTC. Residues: CASSSPSGSFYEQYF.

This chain joins TRBV5-4 and TRBJ2-3, with D unclear. Germline values: CDR1 SGHNT, CDR2 YYREEE (reference sequence). V was shortened by 5 bases and J by 1 base, with 11 bases between the two germline ends. The CDR3 loop spans 14 amino acids. The DNA of the CDR3 is TGTGCCAGCAGTTACACCTACCGCACAGATACGCAGTATTTT. It specifies CASSYTYRTDTQYF.